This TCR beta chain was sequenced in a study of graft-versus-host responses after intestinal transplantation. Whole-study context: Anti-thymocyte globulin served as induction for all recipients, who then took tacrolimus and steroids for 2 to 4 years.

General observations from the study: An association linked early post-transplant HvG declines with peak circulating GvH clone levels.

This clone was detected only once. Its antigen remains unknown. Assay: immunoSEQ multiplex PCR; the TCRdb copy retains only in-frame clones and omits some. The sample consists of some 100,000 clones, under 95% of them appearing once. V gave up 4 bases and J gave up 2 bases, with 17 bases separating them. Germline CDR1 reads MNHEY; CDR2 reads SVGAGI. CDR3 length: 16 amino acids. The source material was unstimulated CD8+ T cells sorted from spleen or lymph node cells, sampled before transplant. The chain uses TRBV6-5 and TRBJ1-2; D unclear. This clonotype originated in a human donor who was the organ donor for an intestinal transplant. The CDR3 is CASSSHSTYDNYGYTF. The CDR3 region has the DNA TGTGCCAGCAGTTCCCATTCGACTTATGACAACTATGGCTACACCTTC.